The present TCR beta chain was sequenced within a study of blood T cells in healthy people across ages. CDR3 length: 12 residues. Trimming pared 0 bases from V and 6 bases from J, leaving 5 bases between. Germline CDR1 SNHLY, CDR2 FYNNEI. The second PCR ran roughly 6 to 11 cycles with a sample-barcoded 5' primer and J-beta primers. TCRdb reprocessed the 5' RACE reads with MiXCR, giving one entry per CDR3 protein. The table records about 930,000 distinct CDR3 sequences, 25% to 35% of them present only once. The data also belong to a second study, concerning T cells of mothers and their children.

Sequencing was performed on blood. The chain recombines TRBV2 with TRBJ2-5; no clear D gene. The TCR originated in a woman aged 40 to 50 in good health. The chain's CDR3 is CASSEATKTQYF. For the CDR3, the DNA is TGTGCCAGCAGTGAAGCAACGAAGACCCAGTACTTC.